The sequence of this T cell receptor beta chain was determined in a study of blood T cell repertoires in COVID-19. V was clipped by 7 bases and J by 0 bases; unmatched bases: 5. The germline V gene encodes CDR1 MDHEN and CDR2 SYDVKM. The CDR3 runs 14 residues. Patients from Seattle were sampled longitudinally, starting during active infection. In the source study's methods: Estimated nucleated cell counts came from reference gene primer amplification. TCRdb's copy holds only in-frame clones and misses some; the assay was immunoSEQ multiplex PCR. From that table come the V and J calls and clone size; the DNA was used to work out D and trimming. The sample comprises some 130,000 clones, around nine tenths of which are singletons, and roughly 10% rests with the top ten.

Specimen: peripheral blood. The chain is built from TRBV28 and TRBJ1-1; 7 nucleotides align to TRBD1. This receptor was obtained from an older woman with COVID-19, enrolled during active disease. The CDR3 bases are TGTGCCAGCAAAAAGGACAGGCTGAACACTGAAGCTTTCTTT. Protein product: CASKKDRLNTEAFF.